The sequence of this T cell receptor beta chain was determined in a study of blood T cell repertoires in COVID-19. Per the original data handling: Cell counts per sample came from amplifying reference gene primers. The assay was immunoSEQ multiplex PCR, and TCRdb's table has in-frame clones only and misses some. V and J calls plus clone size are reproduced from that table; the DNA served to infer D and trimming. The sample lists tens of thousands of clones; around 83% were seen once. Germline values: CDR1 SGHNT, CDR2 YYREEE (reference sequence). With V trimmed by 0 bases and J by 10 bases, 4 bases remained unmatched. The CDR3 is made up of 15 amino acids. The sample holds one count of this clone.

The sequence was obtained from a man in his fifties or sixties with active COVID-19. V and J are TRBV5-4 and TRBJ1-6, with 10 bases fitting TRBD1. Sequences were obtained from peripheral blood. CDR3 sequence reads: CASSLEDRGYSPLHF. The CDR3 DNA sequence: TGTGCCAGCAGCTTGGAGGACAGGGGGTACTCACCCCTCCACTTT.